The 8 T cell receptor beta chains listed next were all sequenced from one sample in a study of blood T cells in healthy people across ages. Primed by a sample-barcoded 5' primer and a J-beta primer mix, a second PCR proceeded for about 6 to 12 cycles. TCRdb itself ran the 5' RACE reads through MiXCR, one entry per CDR3 protein. The sample has 1 million to 1.2 million distinct CDR3 sequences, roughly two fifths seen once. Sequenced material: blood. The receptors here all came from a man aged 18-30 years in good health.

J is TRBJ1-1 and V is TRBV10-3, with a tentative D call TRBD1 (5 bases). This CDR3 is 14 amino acids long. Germline V gives CDR1 ENHRY, CDR2 SYGVKD. Trimming pared 2 bases from V and 0 bases from J, leaving 7 bases between. The CDR3 sequence is CAISEQGMNTEAFF. Here the CDR3 DNA reads TGTGCCATCAGTGAGCAGGGCATGAACACTGAAGCTTTCTTT.

V is TRBV4-2 and J is TRBJ2-1; 13 bases line up with TRBD2. The trim removed 1 base at V and 6 bases at J, leaving 3 bases unmatched. CDR3 length: 16 residues. Germline-derived CDR1 and CDR2 are LGHNA and YNFKEQ. CDR3 loop: CASSQARTSGGNEQFF. CDR3 in DNA: TGTGCCAGCAGCCAAGCCCGGACTAGCGGGGGCAATGAGCAGTTCTTC.

The V gene is TRBV6-2 or TRBV6-3, the J gene TRBJ1-6; D is perhaps TRBD1 (6 bases). The length of the CDR3 is 14 residues. With 2 bases removed from V and 9 bases from J, the gap between germline ends came to 11 bases. CDR1 and CDR2 from the germline V gene are MNHEY and SVGEGT. The CDR3 spells CASSYGGSGSPLHF. The CDR3 DNA reads as TGTGCCAGCAGTTACGGGGGCAGCGGTTCACCCCTCCACTTT.

V usage is TRBV20-1 and J usage is TRBJ1-5, with 9 nucleotides matching TRBD1. V was clipped by 5 bases and J by 0 bases; unmatched bases: 5. In germline, CDR1 is DFQATT, CDR2 SNEGSKA (reference sequence). The CDR3 length is 15 residues. The CDR3 sequence: CSAVTGGSSNQPQHF. The CDR3 DNA sequence: TGCAGTGCTGTTACAGGGGGCTCTAGCAATCAGCCCCAGCATTTT.

This clonotype came up a few times. The chain couples TRBV4-2 to TRBJ1-2; possibly TRBD1 for D (5 bases). The CDR3 extends over 20 amino acids. Germline-derived CDR1 and CDR2 are LGHNA and YNFKEQ. Trimming stripped 1 base from V and 0 bases from J, with 24 bases between. In DNA form, the CDR3 reads TGTGCCAGCAGCCAAGGGGGCGGGCCCCGATCCGACCAATCTAACTATGGCTACACCTTC. Its translation is CASSQGGGPRSDQSNYGYTF.

This clonotype has more than one count but fewer than ten. The rearrangement links TRBV27 to TRBJ1-2, with D uncertain. V was shortened by 4 bases and J by 0 bases, with 18 bases between the two germline ends. The CDR3 is 17 residues long. Per the germline V gene, CDR1 is MNHEY and CDR2 is SMNVEV (reference sequence). The CDR3 sequence: CASSSPNRIGSNYGYTF. In nucleotides, the CDR3 is TGTGCCAGCAGTTCCCCAAACCGAATCGGATCTAACTATGGCTACACCTTC.

This clonotype was seen just once. The V call is TRBV7-2, the J call TRBJ2-1; D unresolved. V lost 1 base, J lost 15 bases, and 7 bases lay in between. The CDR3 is 10 amino acids. Germline-derived CDR1 and CDR2 are SGHTA and FQGNSA. In nucleotides, the CDR3 is TGTGCCAGCAGCTTAGAGAGTACGTTCTTC. It codes for CASSLESTFF.

This clonotype was seen ten or more times. This sequence joins TRBV10-3 and TRBJ2-3; 8 bases are shared with TRBD2. CDR3 length: 14 amino acids. J was trimmed by 1 base and V by 8 bases; bases with no gene match: 5. Germline V gene data show CDR1 as ENHRY and CDR2 as SYGVKD. Here the CDR3 reads CAIAAGARTDTQYF. CDR3 sequence (DNA): TGTGCCATCGCAGCGGGGGCCCGCACAGATACGCAGTATTTT.